Below, one TCR beta chain is given with its context. Its antigen remains unknown. The record originates from a study of early T cells in non-severe SARS-CoV-2 infection. Turning to the study itself: Bulk RNA isolated from unsorted whole blood underwent sequencing; chains were not paired.

Individual cDNA molecules received unique molecular identifiers during library preparation. One entry per CDR3 protein, called by TCRdb with MiXCR from the 5' RACE reads. The sample includes 70,000 to 85,000 distinct CDR3 sequences, about 5% of them seen just once. CDR1 and CDR2 from the germline V gene are LNHNV and YYDKDF (reference sequence). V was pared by 5 bases and J by 5 bases, with 16 bases between. This CDR3 is built from 15 residues. General study points: Matching with VDJdb favored anti-spike CD8 responses (missing private and CD4 specificities).

The sample consisted of whole blood, taken at baseline. This TCR was recovered from an adult who was a healthcare worker with PCR-confirmed SARS-CoV-2 infection or an uninfected control (not recorded which). The chain uses TRBV15 and TRBJ1-5; D might be TRBD1 (5 bases). CDR3 in amino acids: CATSYYRGRDQPQHF. The CDR3 nucleotides are TGTGCCACCAGCTACTACCGGGGCCGAGATCAGCCCCAGCATTTT.